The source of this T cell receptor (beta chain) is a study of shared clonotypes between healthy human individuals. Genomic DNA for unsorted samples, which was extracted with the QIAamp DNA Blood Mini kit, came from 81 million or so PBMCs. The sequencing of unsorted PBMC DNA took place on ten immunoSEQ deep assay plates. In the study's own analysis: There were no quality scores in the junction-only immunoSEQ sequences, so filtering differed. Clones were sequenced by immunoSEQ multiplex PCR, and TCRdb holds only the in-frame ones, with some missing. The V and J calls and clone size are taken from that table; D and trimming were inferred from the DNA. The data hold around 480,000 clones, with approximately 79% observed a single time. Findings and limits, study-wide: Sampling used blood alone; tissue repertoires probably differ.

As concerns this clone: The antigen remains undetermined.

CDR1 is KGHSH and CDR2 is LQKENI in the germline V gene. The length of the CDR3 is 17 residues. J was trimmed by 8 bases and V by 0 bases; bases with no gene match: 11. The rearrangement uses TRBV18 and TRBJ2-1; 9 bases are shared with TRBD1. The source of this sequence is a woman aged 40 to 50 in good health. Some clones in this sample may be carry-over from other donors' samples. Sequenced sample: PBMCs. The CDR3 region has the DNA TGTGCCAGCTCACCACCTACTGGGACAGGGAGTTTCCATGAGCAGTTCTTC. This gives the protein CASSPPTGTGSFHEQFF.